The source of this T cell receptor (beta chain) is a study of T cells in localized non-small cell lung cancer. Study outcomes and limitations: Uninvolved adjacent lung had higher T cell clonality than tumor and all other tissues.

Regarding this clone: Its antigen is unknown.

The assay was immunoSEQ multiplex PCR, and TCRdb's table has in-frame clones only and misses some. The sample includes around 24,000 clones, roughly 84% of them seen just once. V was pared by 4 bases and J by 5 bases, with 14 bases between. This CDR3 has 14 residues. Germline-derived CDR1 and CDR2 are LGHNA and YSLEER. The source is a male donor aged 60 or over with stage I squamous cell lung carcinoma. Sequenced material: peripheral blood, taken before any cancer treatment. The genes are TRBV4-3 and TRBJ1-2; D uncertain. CDR3 protein: CASSPLGESYGYTF. DNA for the CDR3: TGCGCCAGCAGCCCCCTTGGCGAATCTTATGGCTACACCTTC.